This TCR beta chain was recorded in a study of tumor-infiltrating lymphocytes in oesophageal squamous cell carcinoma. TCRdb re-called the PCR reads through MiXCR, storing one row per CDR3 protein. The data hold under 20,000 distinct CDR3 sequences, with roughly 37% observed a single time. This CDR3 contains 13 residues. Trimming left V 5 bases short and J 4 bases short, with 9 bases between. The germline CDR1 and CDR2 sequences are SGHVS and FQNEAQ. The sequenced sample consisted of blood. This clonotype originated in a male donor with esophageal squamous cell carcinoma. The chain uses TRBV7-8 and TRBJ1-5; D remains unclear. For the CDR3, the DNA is TGTGCCAGCAGCCGAGAAAGAAATCAGCCCCAGCATTTT. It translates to CASSRERNQPQHF.